The 5 T cell receptor beta chains given below trace back to one sample, sequenced in a study of blood T cell repertoires in COVID-19. Libraries were prepared by immunoSEQ multiplex PCR; TCRdb keeps only in-frame clonotypes and omits some of them. The profile shows around 82,000 clones, roughly 85% of them singletons. Sample: peripheral blood. The source is a man aged 45-65 years with COVID-19, enrolled during active disease.

This clone has just a few counts. The rearrangement joins TRBV19 to TRBJ1-5; D unresolved. The CDR3 has 14 amino acids. With 3 bases removed from V and 5 bases from J, the gap between germline ends came to 11 bases. CDR1 LNHDA and CDR2 SQIVND come from the germline V gene (reference sequence). CDR3 in DNA: TGTGCCAGTAGTATCGTCCCACGGGATCAGCCCCAGCATTTT. Translated, it gives CASSIVPRDQPQHF.

This chain connects TRBV19 to TRBJ1-2; no clear D gene. CDR1 is LNHDA and CDR2 is SQIVND in the germline V gene (reference sequence). The CDR3 loop spans 11 amino acids. Deletions cut 5 bases from V and 3 bases from J, with 4 bases between. CDR3 sequence reads: CASSGDYGYTF. The CDR3, as DNA: TGTGCCAGTAGTGGAGACTATGGCTACACCTTC. The complete variable domain, with remaining parts taken from reference TRBV19 and TRBJ1-2, reads DGGITQSPKYLFRKEGQNVTLSCEQNLNHDAMYWYRQDPGQGLRLIYYSQIVNDFQKGDIAEGYSVSREKKESFPLTVTSAQKNPTAFYLCASSGDYGYTFGSGTRLTVV.

As for this clone: The junction and the germline gene differ at one end; a read error may be behind it. The gene calls are TRBV30 and TRBJ1-6; maybe TRBD1 (5 bases). The CDR3 length is 12 residues. Germline V lookup: CDR1 GTSNPN, CDR2 SVGIG (reference sequence). The CDR3 region has the DNA TGTGCCTGTTCAACAGAAGGGGCCGGGTTATACTTT. It translates to CACSTEGAGLYF.

The chain carries TRBV6-5 and TRBJ2-7, with 12 positions matching TRBD2. Unmatched junction bases numbered 2, after V lost 0 bases and J lost 2 bases. The CDR3 totals 16 residues. The V gene's germline CDR1 is MNHEY and CDR2 SVGAGI. CDR3 in amino acids: CASSYSTSGRTYEQYF. CDR3 DNA sequence: TGTGCCAGCAGTTACTCGACTAGCGGGAGAACCTACGAGCAGTACTTC.

The chain joins TRBV28 to TRBJ2-2; no firm D call. Per germline, CDR1 MDHEN and CDR2 SYDVKM. V was trimmed by 3 bases and J by 5 bases, leaving 4 bases between them. This CDR3 spans 12 amino acids. In DNA, the CDR3 is TGTGCCAGCAGTTTCCCTACCGGGGAGCTGTTTTTT. Translating it yields CASSFPTGELFF.